This T cell receptor beta chain was retrieved from a study of CD8 T cells in Susac syndrome. High-throughput TCR beta sequencing covered peripheral CD8+ and CD4+ T cells. The multiple sclerosis controls were treatment-naive patients affected by stable or active relapsing-remitting disease. The V gene lost 1 base and the J gene lost 6 bases, with 9 bases spanning the gap. The CDR3 sequence is 13 residues long. CDR1 is SGHDN and CDR2 is FVKESK in the germline V gene. Random hexamers primed reverse transcription of 0.5 to 1 ug RNA. Multiplex PCR with immunoSEQ amplified the TCR beta CDR3 across 54 Vbeta and 13 Jbeta. TCRdb re-derived calls from the immunoSEQ multiplex PCR reads in MiXCR, one entry per CDR3 protein. The top ten hold 0.095% of the sample, which has about 210,000 distinct CDR3 sequences, roughly 96% seen once.

This chain links TRBV14 with TRBJ1-2; D unresolved. Sequenced sample: CD4+ T cells from PBMCs. The source is a human donor with multiple sclerosis. CDR3 nucleotide sequence: TGTGCCAGCAGCCAAGTCCCGACCCATGGCTACACCTTC. This translates into CASSQVPTHGYTF. Full variable domain (rest looked up from reference TRBV14 and TRBJ1-2): EAGVTQFPSHSVIEKGQTVTLRCDPISGHDNLYWYRRVMGKEIKFLLHFVKESKQDESGMPNNRFLAERTGGTYSTLKVQPAELEDSGVYFCASSQVPTHGYTFGSGTRLTVV.